This T cell receptor beta chain was captured in a study of blood T cells in healthy people across ages. With regard to this clonotype: Antigen unknown.

General study findings and limits: Diversity was higher, and naive CD4+ cells more numerous, in long-lived donors than in aged donors.

Germline-derived CDR1 and CDR2 are SNHLY and FYNNEI. There are 14 residues in the CDR3. Trimming shortened V by 6 bases and J by 3 bases, and 15 bases separated the two germline ends. It was with a sample-barcoded 5' primer and a J-beta primer mix that a second PCR of about 6 to 12 cycles was run. Each cDNA molecule was tagged by a template-switch adaptor that had 12 random nucleotides. MiXCR, run by TCRdb on the 5' RACE reads, gives a single entry per CDR3 protein. The sample records around 1,500,000 distinct CDR3 sequences, about 43% being singletons. Extraction yielded at least 6 micrograms of total RNA per sample.

The V and J genes are TRBV2 and TRBJ2-7; D is undetermined. Sequencing was performed on blood. This TCR derives from a woman younger than 35 in good health. The DNA for the CDR3 is TGTGCCAGCAGGGTGTTTGGGGAAGGCTACGAGCAGTACTTC. Translating it yields CASRVFGEGYEQYF.